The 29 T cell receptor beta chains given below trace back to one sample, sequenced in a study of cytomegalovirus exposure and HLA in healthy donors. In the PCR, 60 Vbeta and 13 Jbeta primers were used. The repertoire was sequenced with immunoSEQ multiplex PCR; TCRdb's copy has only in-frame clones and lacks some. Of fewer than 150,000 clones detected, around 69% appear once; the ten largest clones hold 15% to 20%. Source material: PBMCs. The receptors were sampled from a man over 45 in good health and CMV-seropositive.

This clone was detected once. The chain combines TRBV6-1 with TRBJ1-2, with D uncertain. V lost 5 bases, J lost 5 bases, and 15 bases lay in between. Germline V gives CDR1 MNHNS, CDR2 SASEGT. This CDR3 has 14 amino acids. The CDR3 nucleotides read TGTGCCAGCAGTACCCGACCGGGAACGTATGGCTACACCTTC. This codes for CASSTRPGTYGYTF.

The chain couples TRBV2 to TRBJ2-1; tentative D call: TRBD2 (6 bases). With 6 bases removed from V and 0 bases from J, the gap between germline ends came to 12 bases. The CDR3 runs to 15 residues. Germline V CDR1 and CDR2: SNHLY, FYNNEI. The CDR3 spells CASRGGTSSYNEQFF. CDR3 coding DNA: TGTGCCAGCAGGGGCGGGACCAGCTCCTACAATGAGCAGTTCTTC.

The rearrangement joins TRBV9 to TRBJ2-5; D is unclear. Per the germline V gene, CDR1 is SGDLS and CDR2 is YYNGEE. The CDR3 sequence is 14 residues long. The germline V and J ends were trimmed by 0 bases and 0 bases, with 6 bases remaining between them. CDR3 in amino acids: CASSVDHYQETQYF. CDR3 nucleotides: TGTGCCAGCAGCGTAGACCACTACCAAGAGACCCAGTACTTC.

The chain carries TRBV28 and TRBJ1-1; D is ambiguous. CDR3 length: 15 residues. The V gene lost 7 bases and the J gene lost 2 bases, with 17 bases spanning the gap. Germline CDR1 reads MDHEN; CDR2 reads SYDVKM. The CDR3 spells CASIQTSGFNTEAFF. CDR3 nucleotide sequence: TGTGCCAGCATCCAGACCTCGGGGTTCAACACTGAAGCTTTCTTT.

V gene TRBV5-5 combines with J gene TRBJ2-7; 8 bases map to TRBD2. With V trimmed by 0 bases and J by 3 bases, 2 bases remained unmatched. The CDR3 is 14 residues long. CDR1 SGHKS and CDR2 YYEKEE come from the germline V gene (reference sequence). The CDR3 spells CASSLASGGYEQYF. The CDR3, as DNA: TGTGCCAGCAGCTTGGCCAGCGGGGGCTACGAGCAGTACTTC.

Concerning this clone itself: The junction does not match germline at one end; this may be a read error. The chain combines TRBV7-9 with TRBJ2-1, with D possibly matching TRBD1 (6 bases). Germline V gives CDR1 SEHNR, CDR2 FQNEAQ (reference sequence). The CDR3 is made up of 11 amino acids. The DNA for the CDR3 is TGTTCCAGCAGCTTAAAGGCAGGGGAGTTCTTC. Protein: CSSSLKAGEFF.

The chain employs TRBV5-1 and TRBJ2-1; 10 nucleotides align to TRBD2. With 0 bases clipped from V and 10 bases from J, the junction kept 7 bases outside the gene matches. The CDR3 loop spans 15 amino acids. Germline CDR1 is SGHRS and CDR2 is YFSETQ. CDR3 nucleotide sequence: TGCGCCAGCAGCTTGGCCCTAGCGGGAGAAGGCGAGCAGTTCTTC. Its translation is CASSLALAGEGEQFF.

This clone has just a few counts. Here the CDR3 DNA reads TGTGCCAGCAGCCAGGCAGGGGCGGGCTTCTATGGCTACACCTTC. As protein: CASSQAGAGFYGYTF. The chain combines TRBV14 with TRBJ1-2; perhaps TRBD1 as D (6 bases). V was cut by 3 bases and J by 4 bases, with 15 bases left in between. CDR3 length: 15 residues. Germline V CDR1 and CDR2: SGHDN, FVKESK.

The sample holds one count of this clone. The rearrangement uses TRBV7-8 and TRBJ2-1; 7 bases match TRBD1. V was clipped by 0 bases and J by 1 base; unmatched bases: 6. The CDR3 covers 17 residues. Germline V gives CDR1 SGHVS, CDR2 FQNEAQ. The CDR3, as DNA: TGTGCCAGCAGCTTAGCAAGGGGGCCCGGGTCCTACAATGAGCAGTTCTTC. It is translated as CASSLARGPGSYNEQFF. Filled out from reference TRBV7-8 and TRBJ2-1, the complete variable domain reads GAGVSQSPRYKVAKRGQDVALRCDPISGHVSLFWYQQALGQGPEFLTYFQNEAQLDKSGLPSDRFFAERPEGSVSTLKIQRTQQEDSAVYLCASSLARGPGSYNEQFFGPGTRLTVL.

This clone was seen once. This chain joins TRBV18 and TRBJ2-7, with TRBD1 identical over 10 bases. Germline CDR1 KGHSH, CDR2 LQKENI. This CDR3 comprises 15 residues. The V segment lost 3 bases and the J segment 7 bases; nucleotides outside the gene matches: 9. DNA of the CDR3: TGTGCCAGCTCACCGGACCGGGACAGGGGAGGAGAGCAGTACTTC. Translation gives CASSPDRDRGGEQYF.

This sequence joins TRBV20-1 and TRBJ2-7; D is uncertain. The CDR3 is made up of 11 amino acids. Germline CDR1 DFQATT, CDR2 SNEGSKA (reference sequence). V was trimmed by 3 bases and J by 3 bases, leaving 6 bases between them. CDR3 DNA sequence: TGCAGTGCTAGTACCGGCTACGAGCAGTACTTC. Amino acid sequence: CSASTGYEQYF.

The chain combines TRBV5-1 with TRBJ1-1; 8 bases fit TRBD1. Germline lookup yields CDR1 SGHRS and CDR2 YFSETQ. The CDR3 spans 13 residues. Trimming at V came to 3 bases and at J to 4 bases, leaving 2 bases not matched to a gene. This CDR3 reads CASSSTGVTEAFF. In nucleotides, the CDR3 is TGCGCCAGCAGCTCGACAGGGGTCACTGAAGCTTTCTTT.

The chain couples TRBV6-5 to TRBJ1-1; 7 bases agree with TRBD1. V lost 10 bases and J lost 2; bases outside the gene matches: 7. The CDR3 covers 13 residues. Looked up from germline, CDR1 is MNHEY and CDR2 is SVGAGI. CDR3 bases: TGTGCCACAAAAAGGGGGCGCAACACTGAAGCTTTCTTT. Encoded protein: CATKRGRNTEAFF.

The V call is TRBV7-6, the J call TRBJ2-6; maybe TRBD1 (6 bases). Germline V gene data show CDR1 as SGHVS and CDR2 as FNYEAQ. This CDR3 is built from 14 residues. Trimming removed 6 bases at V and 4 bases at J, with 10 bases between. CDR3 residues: CASRQGSGANVLTF. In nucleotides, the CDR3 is TGTGCCAGCAGACAGGGTTCCGGGGCCAACGTCCTGACTTTC.

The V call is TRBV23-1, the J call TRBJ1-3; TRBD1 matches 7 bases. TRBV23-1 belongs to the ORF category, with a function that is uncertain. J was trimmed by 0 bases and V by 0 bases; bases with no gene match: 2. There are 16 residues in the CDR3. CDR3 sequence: CASSQSGGHSGNTIYF. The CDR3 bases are TGCGCCAGCAGTCAATCAGGGGGCCACTCTGGAAACACCATATATTTT.

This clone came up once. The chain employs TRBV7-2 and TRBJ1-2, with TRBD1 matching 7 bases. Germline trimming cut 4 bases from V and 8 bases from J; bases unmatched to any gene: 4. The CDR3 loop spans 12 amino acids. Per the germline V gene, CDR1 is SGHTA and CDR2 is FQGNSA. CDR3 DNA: TGTGCCAGCAGCTCAAACAGGGGCGGCTACACCTTC. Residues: CASSSNRGGYTF. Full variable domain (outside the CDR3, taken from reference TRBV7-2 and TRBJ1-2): GAGVSQSPSNKVTEKGKDVELRCDPISGHTALYWYRQSLGQGLEFLIYFQGNSAPDKSGLPSDRFSAERTGGSVSTLTIQRTQQEDSAVYLCASSSNRGGYTFGSGTRLTVV.

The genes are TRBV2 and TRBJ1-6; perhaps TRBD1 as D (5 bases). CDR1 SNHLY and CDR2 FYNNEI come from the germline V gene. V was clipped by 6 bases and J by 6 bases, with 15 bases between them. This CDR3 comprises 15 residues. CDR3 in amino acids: CASRDTSSINSPLHF. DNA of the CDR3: TGTGCCAGCAGGGACACTTCCTCTATTAATTCACCCCTCCACTTT.

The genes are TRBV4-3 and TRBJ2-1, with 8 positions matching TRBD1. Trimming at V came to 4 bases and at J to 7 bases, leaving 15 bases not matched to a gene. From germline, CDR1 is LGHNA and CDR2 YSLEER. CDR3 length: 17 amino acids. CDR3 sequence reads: CASSRQPGAGGGNEQFF. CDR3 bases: TGCGCCAGCAGCCGACAACCCGGGGCAGGGGGCGGGAATGAGCAGTTCTTC.

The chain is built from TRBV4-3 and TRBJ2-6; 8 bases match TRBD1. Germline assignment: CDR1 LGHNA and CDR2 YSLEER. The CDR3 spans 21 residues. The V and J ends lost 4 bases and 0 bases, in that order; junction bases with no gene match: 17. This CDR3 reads CASSRDLLGDRTFSGANVLTF. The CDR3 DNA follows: TGCGCCAGCAGCCGAGACCTTCTGGGGGACAGGACCTTCTCTGGGGCCAACGTCCTGACTTTC.

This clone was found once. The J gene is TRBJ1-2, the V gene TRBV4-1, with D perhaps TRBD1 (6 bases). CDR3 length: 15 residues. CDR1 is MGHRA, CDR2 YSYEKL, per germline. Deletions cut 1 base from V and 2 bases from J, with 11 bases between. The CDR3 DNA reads TGCGCCAGCAGCCAAGTCATCACAGGGAACTATGGCTACACCTTC. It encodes CASSQVITGNYGYTF.

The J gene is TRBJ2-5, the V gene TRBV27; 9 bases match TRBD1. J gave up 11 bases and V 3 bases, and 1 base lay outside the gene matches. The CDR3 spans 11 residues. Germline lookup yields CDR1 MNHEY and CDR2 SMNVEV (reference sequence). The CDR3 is CASSFGTGQYF. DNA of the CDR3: TGTGCCAGCAGTTTCGGGACAGGGCAGTACTTC.

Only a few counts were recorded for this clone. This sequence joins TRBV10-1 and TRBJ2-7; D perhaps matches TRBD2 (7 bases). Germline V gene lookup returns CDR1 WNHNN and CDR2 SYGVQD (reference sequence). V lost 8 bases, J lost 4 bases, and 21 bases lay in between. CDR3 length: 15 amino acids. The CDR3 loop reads CASPPGGRRSYEQYF. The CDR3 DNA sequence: TGCGCCAGCCCGCCGGGGGGCCGTCGTAGTTACGAGCAGTACTTC.

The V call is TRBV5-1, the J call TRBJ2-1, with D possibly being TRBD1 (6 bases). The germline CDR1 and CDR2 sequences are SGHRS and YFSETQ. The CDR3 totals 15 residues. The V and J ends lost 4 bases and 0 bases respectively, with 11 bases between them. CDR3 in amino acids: CASSREDSSYNEQFF. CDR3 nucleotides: TGCGCCAGCAGCCGTGAGGACAGCTCCTACAATGAGCAGTTCTTC.

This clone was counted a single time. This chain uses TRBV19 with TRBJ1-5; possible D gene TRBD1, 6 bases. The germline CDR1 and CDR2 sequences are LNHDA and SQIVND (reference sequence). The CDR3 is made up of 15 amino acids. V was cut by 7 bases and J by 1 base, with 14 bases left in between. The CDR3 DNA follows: TGTGCCAGTAACGTACAGGGTGGAAGCAATCAGCCCCAGCATTTT. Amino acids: CASNVQGGSNQPQHF.

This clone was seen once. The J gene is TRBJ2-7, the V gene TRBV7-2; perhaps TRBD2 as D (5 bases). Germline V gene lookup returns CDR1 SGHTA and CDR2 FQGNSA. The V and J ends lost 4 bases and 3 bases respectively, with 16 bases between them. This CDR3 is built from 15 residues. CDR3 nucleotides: TGTGCCAGCAGCTCCCCCGACCTGGGAGACTACGAGCAGTACTTC. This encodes CASSSPDLGDYEQYF.

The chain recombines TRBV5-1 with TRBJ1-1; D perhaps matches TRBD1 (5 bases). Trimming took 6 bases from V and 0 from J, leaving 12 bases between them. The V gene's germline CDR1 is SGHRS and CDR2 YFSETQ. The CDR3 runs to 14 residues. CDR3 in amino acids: CASTQGIMNTEAFF. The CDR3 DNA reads TGCGCCAGCACCCAGGGCATCATGAACACTGAAGCTTTCTTT.

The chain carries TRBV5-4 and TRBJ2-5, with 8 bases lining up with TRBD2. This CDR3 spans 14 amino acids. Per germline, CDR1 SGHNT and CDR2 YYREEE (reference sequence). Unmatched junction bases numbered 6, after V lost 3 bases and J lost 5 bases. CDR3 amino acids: CASSWGLEGETQYF. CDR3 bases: TGTGCCAGCAGCTGGGGACTAGAGGGGGAGACCCAGTACTTC.

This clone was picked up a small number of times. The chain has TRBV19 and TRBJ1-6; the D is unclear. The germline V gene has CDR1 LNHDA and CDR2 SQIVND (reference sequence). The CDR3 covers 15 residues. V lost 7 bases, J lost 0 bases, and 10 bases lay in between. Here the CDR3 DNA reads TGTGCCAGTACCGGAGAGAGCTCCTATAATTCACCCCTCCACTTT. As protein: CASTGESSYNSPLHF.

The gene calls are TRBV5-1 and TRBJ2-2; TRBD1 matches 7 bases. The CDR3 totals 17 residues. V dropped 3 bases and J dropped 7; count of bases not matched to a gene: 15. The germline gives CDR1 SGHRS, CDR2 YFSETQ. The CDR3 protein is CASSSTPTGTSDGELFF. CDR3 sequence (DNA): TGCGCCAGCAGCTCGACCCCGACAGGGACGTCGGACGGGGAGCTGTTTTTT. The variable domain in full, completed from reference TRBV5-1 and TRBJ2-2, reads KAGVTQTPRYLIKTRGQQVTLSCSPISGHRSVSWYQQTPGQGLQFLFEYFSETQRNKGNFPGRFSGRQFSNSRSEMNVSTLELGDSALYLCASSSTPTGTSDGELFFGEGSRLTVL.